One and the same sample provided the 3 T cell receptor beta chains below, sequenced in a study of human T cells and chemical hapten exposure. TCRdb redid the calling of the RACE reads with MiXCR, one entry per CDR3 protein. This table holds about 84,000 distinct CDR3 sequences, about 10% found once. Stated time point: patch test 2, 6 weeks after DPC sensitization. Regarding treatment: therapeutic diphenylcyclopropenone sensitization with weekly scalp DPC. Sequences were derived from whole blood, sampled in connection with sensitization to the hapten diphenylcyclopropenone (DPC). Source of these receptors: a woman in her 50s with alopecia areata. Some clones in this sample may be carry-over from other donors' samples.

There are a few counts of this clonotype. This chain links TRBV2 with TRBJ2-1; 9 bases map to TRBD2. Germline trimming cut 9 bases from V and 8 bases from J; bases unmatched to any gene: 14. The CDR3 loop spans 15 amino acids. Germline V gene sequence: CDR1 SNHLY, CDR2 FYNNEI. CDR3 coding DNA: TGTGCCAGTAGGGTATCCGGACTAGCGCCTCATGAGCAGTTCTTC. Protein sequence: CASRVSGLAPHEQFF.

J is TRBJ2-7 and V is TRBV15; 7 nucleotides line up with TRBD1. Germline V gene data show CDR1 as LNHNV and CDR2 as YYDKDF (reference sequence). The CDR3 sequence is 13 residues long. The V segment lost 3 bases and the J segment 2 bases; nucleotides outside the gene matches: 1. Written as DNA, the CDR3 is TGTGCCACCAGCAGGCAGGGGGCCTACGAGCAGTACTTC. As protein: CATSRQGAYEQYF.

This clonotype showed up many times. The rearrangement uses TRBV7-8 and TRBJ2-4; no definite D call. This CDR3 is built from 12 residues. With 5 bases removed from V and 2 bases from J, the gap between germline ends came to 4 bases. Germline CDR1 SGHVS, CDR2 FQNEAQ. CDR3 sequence: CASSPTKNIQYF. CDR3 in DNA: TGTGCCAGCAGCCCCACCAAAAACATTCAGTACTTC.